This T cell receptor beta chain was recovered during a study of shared clonotypes between healthy human individuals. The CDR3 length is 17 residues. V was shortened by 5 bases and J by 5 bases, with 22 bases between the two germline ends. Germline V lookup: CDR1 MGHRA, CDR2 YSYEKL. Method: immunoSEQ multiplex PCR; TCRdb's copy keeps in-frame clones and lacks some. The sample holds hundreds of thousands of clones, 75% to 80% seen once. This chain uses TRBV4-1 with TRBJ2-1; perhaps TRBD2 as D (6 bases). Input material: PBMCs. The receptor comes from a woman aged 40 to 49 in good health. Some clones in this sample may be carry-over from other donors' samples. CDR3 DNA: TGCGCCAGCAGCGCCATAGCGGTGGACTACTTGAACAATGAGCAGTTCTTC. Translated, it gives CASSAIAVDYLNNEQFF.